This TCR beta chain originates from a study of blood T cells in healthy people across ages. Findings of the study overall: Roughly linear declines in TCR beta diversity per million T cells occurred with age. Greater diversity and more naive CD4+ cells were seen in long-lived donors than in aged donors. The percentage of naive T cells correlated strongly with TCR beta diversity. Shifts in expanded clonotypes may have been confounded by donor CMV status, which was unknown.

As concerns this clonotype: Its antigen is currently unknown.

Together with a sample-barcoded 5' primer, a J-beta primer mix was included in a second PCR lasting about 7 to 11 cycles. TCRdb recomputed calls from the 5' RACE reads with MiXCR, one row per CDR3 protein. The sample lists about 1.4 million distinct CDR3 sequences, approximately 59% seen once, with over 6.5% in the top ten. CDR1 LGHNA and CDR2 YNFKEQ come from the germline V gene. The V and J ends lost 0 bases and 2 bases respectively, with 14 bases between them. The CDR3 is 16 residues long. The sequencing input was blood. The clonotype originates from a man aged 18 to 30 in good health. The rearrangement joins TRBV4-2 to TRBJ2-7, with D perhaps matching TRBD1 or TRBD2 (5 bases each). The CDR3 region is CASSQDWSSRAYEQYF. The CDR3 DNA sequence: TGTGCCAGCAGCCAAGATTGGTCTAGCAGGGCCTACGAGCAGTACTTC.